What follows describes a single TCR beta chain. Its cognate antigen is unknown. This sample is part of a study of radiotherapy plus CTLA-4 blockade in lung cancer. Whole-study context: Of all patients, about 17% responded objectively and roughly 31% showed disease control. Study-wide results and caveats: Early clone dynamics of blood T cells, plus interferon-beta, reportedly predicted response best.

This CDR3 has 16 amino acids. The germline CDR1 and CDR2 sequences are SGHTS and YDEGEE. Trimming at V came to 0 bases and at J to 10 bases, leaving 12 bases not matched to a gene. Focal radiation was given together with CTLA-4 blockade (ipilimumab) to patients with chemo-refractory metastatic non-small-cell lung cancer. TCRdb's copy holds only in-frame clones and misses some; the assay was immunoSEQ multiplex PCR. The repertoire holds fewer than 50,000 clones, with almost 65% as singletons. V is TRBV5-8 and J is TRBJ2-1; 8 bases match TRBD2. This receptor was identified in a human donor with non-small cell lung cancer who had a partial response to radiotherapy plus ipilimumab. The sequencing used peripheral blood, collected from a patient treated with radiotherapy plus ipilimumab. In DNA form, the CDR3 reads TGTGCCAGCAGCTTGGGCCCCGGGAGGGCCCCTAAAGAGCAGTTCTTC. As protein: CASSLGPGRAPKEQFF.